Listed here are 11 T cell receptor beta chains from one sample, sequenced in a study of T cell changes during pregnancy in multiple sclerosis. Data came from immunoSEQ multiplex PCR; TCRdb stores just in-frame clones and leaves some out. The sample gives over 45,000 clones, 90% to 95% of which show up once; less than 3.5% is in the top ten. Material: peripheral blood, obtained in the third trimester of pregnancy. The origin of the receptors is a female donor in good health, enrolled as a control in a pregnancy study.

Turning to this clone: One end of the junction fails to match germline, which may point to a read error. This sequence joins TRBV6-5 and TRBJ2-1; a possible D gene is TRBD2 (6 bases). The CDR3 consists of 10 residues. From germline, CDR1 is MNHEY and CDR2 SVGAGI. In nucleotides, the CDR3 is TGTGCCAGCTCCGAGGGGATAGCGGTCTTC. This translates into CASSEGIAVF.

The chain carries TRBV7-2 and TRBJ2-1, with 14 positions matching TRBD2. The germline V gene has CDR1 SGHTA and CDR2 FQGNSA. This CDR3 has 14 amino acids. Losses at the gene ends were 8 bases for V and 9 bases for J; bases not matched to a gene: 6. The CDR3: CASSGTSGGAEQFF. CDR3 DNA sequence: TGTGCCAGCTCTGGGACTAGCGGGGGTGCTGAGCAGTTCTTC.

The chain recombines TRBV6-5 with TRBJ2-5, with a possible D match to TRBD2 (5 bases). The CDR3 consists of 13 residues. Per the germline V gene, CDR1 is MNHEY and CDR2 is SVGAGI. With 6 bases removed from V and 1 base from J, the gap between germline ends came to 9 bases. The CDR3 sequence: CASRPGIQETQYF. The CDR3 nucleotides are TGTGCCAGCAGGCCGGGAATCCAAGAGACCCAGTACTTC.

The chain is built from TRBV5-1 and TRBJ1-1, with 8 bases that match TRBD1. J lost 1 base, V lost 3 bases, and 5 bases had no gene match. This CDR3 spans 15 amino acids. Germline lookup yields CDR1 SGHRS and CDR2 YFSETQ. The CDR3 nucleotides read TGCGCCAGCAGCTCCGCCGGGACAGGGAACACTGAAGCTTTCTTT. The encoded protein is CASSSAGTGNTEAFF.

The rearrangement joins TRBV5-1 to TRBJ2-7; D is uncertain. Between the trimmed V and J ends, which lost 0 bases and 3 bases, there was a span of 16 bases. The CDR3 has 16 amino acids. Germline V gene data show CDR1 as SGHRS and CDR2 as YFSETQ. This CDR3 is CASSLGDWSDGYEQYF. CDR3 coding DNA: TGCGCCAGCAGCTTGGGTGACTGGAGCGACGGCTACGAGCAGTACTTC.

V and J are TRBV7-9 and TRBJ2-2, with TRBD2 matching over 8 bases. This CDR3 has 15 amino acids. Trimming took 3 bases from V and 1 from J; bases not matched to a gene: 1. Germline V gives CDR1 SEHNR, CDR2 FQNEAQ (reference sequence). In DNA, the CDR3 is TGTGCCAGCAGCTTGGGACTAGTGAACACCGGGGAGCTGTTTTTT. The encoded protein is CASSLGLVNTGELFF.

The chain is built from TRBV5-4 and TRBJ1-1, with D tentatively TRBD1 (5 bases). Germline lookup yields CDR1 SGHNT and CDR2 YYREEE (reference sequence). The CDR3 runs 13 residues. V was shortened by 4 bases and J by 1 base, with 8 bases between the two germline ends. In DNA, the CDR3 is TGTGCCAGCAGCAGAGGACAGAACACTGAAGCTTTCTTT. This gives the protein CASSRGQNTEAFF.

V and J are TRBV14 and TRBJ2-7; D is undetermined. This CDR3 contains 13 residues. The V gene lost 4 bases and the J gene lost 3 bases, with 10 bases spanning the gap. The germline V gene has CDR1 SGHDN and CDR2 FVKESK. The CDR3 reads CASSRADGYEQYF. The DNA for the CDR3 is TGTGCCAGCAGCCGGGCTGATGGCTACGAGCAGTACTTC.

The chain is built from TRBV28 and TRBJ1-5, with D tentatively TRBD1 (6 bases). The CDR3 contains 15 residues. V was pared by 0 bases and J by 3 bases, with 9 bases between. Germline V lookup: CDR1 MDHEN, CDR2 SYDVKM. The CDR3 DNA sequence: TGTGCCAGCAGTTTATGGGGGGCGGTCAATCAGCCCCAGCATTTT. Translation: CASSLWGAVNQPQHF. Supplemented by reference TRBV28 and TRBJ1-5, the full variable domain reads DVKVTQSSRYLVKRTGEKVFLECVQDMDHENMFWYRQDPGLGLRLIYFSYDVKMKEKGDIPEGYSVSREKKERFSLILESASTNQTSMYLCASSLWGAVNQPQHFGDGTRLSIL.

The genes are TRBV7-9 and TRBJ1-5; no firm D call. V lost 6 bases to trimming and J lost 5 bases, with 11 bases between them. This CDR3 contains 13 residues. Germline values: CDR1 SEHNR, CDR2 FQNEAQ (reference sequence). The DNA of the CDR3 is TGTGCCAGCAGTTTTGGCCTCGATCAGCCCCAGCATTTT. It specifies CASSFGLDQPQHF.

The chain combines TRBV9 with TRBJ2-7; 11 bases are shared with TRBD1. Germline V lookup: CDR1 SGDLS, CDR2 YYNGEE. J was trimmed by 3 bases and V by 3 bases; bases with no gene match: 5. The CDR3 spans 15 residues. The chain's CDR3 is CASSARGTGGYEQYF. As DNA, the CDR3 is TGTGCCAGCAGCGCCCGAGGGACAGGGGGCTACGAGCAGTACTTC.